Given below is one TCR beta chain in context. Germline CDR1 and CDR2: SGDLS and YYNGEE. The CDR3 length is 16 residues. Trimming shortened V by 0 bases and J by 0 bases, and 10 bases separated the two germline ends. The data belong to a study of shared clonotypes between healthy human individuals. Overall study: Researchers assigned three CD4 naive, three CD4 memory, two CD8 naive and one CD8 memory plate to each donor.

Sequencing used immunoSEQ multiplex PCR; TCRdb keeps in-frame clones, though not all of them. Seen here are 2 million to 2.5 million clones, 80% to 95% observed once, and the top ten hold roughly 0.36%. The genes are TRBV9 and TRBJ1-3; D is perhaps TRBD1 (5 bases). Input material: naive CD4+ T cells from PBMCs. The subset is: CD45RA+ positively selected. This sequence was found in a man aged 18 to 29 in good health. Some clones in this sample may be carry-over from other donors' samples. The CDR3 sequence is CASSVDPGISGNTIYF. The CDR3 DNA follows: TGTGCCAGCAGCGTAGATCCAGGGATCTCTGGAAACACCATATATTTT.